This TCR beta chain was identified in a study of cytotoxic CD8 clonotypes in ibrutinib-treated CLL. About the study: Of a cohort that held 11 relapsed/refractory and roughly 14 treatment-naive patients, roughly 18 were IGHV unmutated.

TCR beta library input comprised around 1.9 micrograms of genomic DNA from cryopreserved PBMCs. Overall study results and limits: The study found public clonotypes uncommon, contracting or stable on treatment. Clonality (at baseline) was higher than in age-matched healthy donors and tracked circulating CD8+ T-cell counts.

With respect to this clone: Its antigen remains unidentified.

Clones were read by immunoSEQ multiplex PCR, and TCRdb kept only the in-frame ones, dropping some. The table lists 49,000 or so clones, 53% of them singletons, with about 31% in the top ten. This sequence was found in a human donor with chronic lymphocytic leukemia. Source: PBMCs, taken after 12 months of ibrutinib treatment.

CDR3 sequence: CASSLTGLKETQYF. DNA for the CDR3: TGCGCCAGCAGCTTGACAGGGTTGAAGGAGACCCAGTACTTC. The chain combines TRBV5-1 with TRBJ2-5; tentative D call: TRBD1 (6 bases). The CDR3 totals 14 residues. V lost 1 base and J 5 bases, leaving 12 bases between the germline ends. Germline assignment: CDR1 SGHRS and CDR2 YFSETQ.